Shown below are 15 T cell receptor beta chains from a single sample sequenced in a study of blood T cells in healthy people across ages. Through a sample-barcoded 5' primer and a J-beta primer mix, a second PCR was run for roughly 7 to 11 cycles. TCRdb passed the 5' RACE reads through MiXCR, listing each CDR3 protein once. The table includes about 970,000 distinct CDR3 sequences, roughly 51% detected once. Sequencing was carried out using blood. These receptors were collected from a woman aged 55-75 years in good health.

The chain couples TRBV6-6 to TRBJ1-2; 9 bases fit TRBD1. Germline V CDR1 and CDR2: MNHNY, SVGAGI (reference sequence). Trimming took 6 bases from V and 6 from J; bases not matched to a gene: 11. This CDR3 spans 15 amino acids. CDR3 residues: CASSHNAQGADGYTF. The DNA for the CDR3 is TGTGCCAGCAGCCACAATGCACAGGGGGCGGATGGCTACACCTTC.

The gene calls are TRBV12-3 or TRBV12-4 and TRBJ1-6, with 7 bases that match TRBD1. CDR3 length: 15 amino acids. V shed 5 bases and J 6 bases; nucleotides not matched to a gene: 7. The CDR3 nucleotides are TGTGCCAGCAGTAAGACAGGGAGCGCTAATTCACCCCTCCACTTT. It is translated as CASSKTGSANSPLHF.

V and J are TRBV28 and TRBJ2-7; maybe TRBD1 (6 bases). Between the trimmed V and J ends, which lost 6 bases and 4 bases, there was a span of 10 bases. The CDR3 consists of 12 residues. Germline V gene data show CDR1 as MDHEN and CDR2 as SYDVKM. CDR3 DNA sequence: TGTGCCAGCAGAACAGGACAGTACGAGCAGTACTTC. Translated: CASRTGQYEQYF.

This clonotype was seen a few times. The chain combines TRBV25-1 with TRBJ2-3, with TRBD2 identical over 7 bases. With 2 bases clipped from V and 4 bases from J, the junction kept 9 bases outside the gene matches. The CDR3 has 16 residues. The germline CDR1 and CDR2 sequences are MGHDK and SYGVNS. CDR3 bases: TGTGCCAGCAGTGAACCGGGGGGAGGGTTTGCAGATACGCAGTATTTT. Residues: CASSEPGGGFADTQYF.

V is TRBV11-2 and J is TRBJ1-4; D gene unclear. The ends were cut back, 3 bases at V and 0 bases at J, with 11 bases in the middle. The V gene's germline CDR1 is SGHAT and CDR2 FQNNGV. The CDR3 spans 16 residues. CDR3 sequence (DNA): TGTGCCAGCAGCTTTCGAAAAACCCCAACTAATGAAAAACTGTTTTTT. This gives the protein CASSFRKTPTNEKLFF. Variable domain in full (rest from reference TRBV11-2 and TRBJ1-4): EAGVAQSPRYKIIEKRQSVAFWCNPISGHATLYWYQQILGQGPKLLIQFQNNGVVDDSQLPKDRFSAERLKGVDSTLKIQPAKLEDSAVYLCASSFRKTPTNEKLFFGSGTQLSVL.

The chain links TRBV15 to TRBJ2-7; D perhaps matches TRBD2 (6 bases). The CDR3 length is 15 residues. V gave up 2 bases and J gave up 4 bases, with 15 bases separating them. CDR1 and CDR2 (germline): LNHNV, YYDKDF (reference sequence). DNA for the CDR3: TGTGCCACCAGCAGAATTCGGATAGCGGTTTACGAGCAGTACTTC. Protein: CATSRIRIAVYEQYF.

The rearrangement links TRBV7-2 to TRBJ1-4, with TRBD1 identical over 9 bases. Germline V gives CDR1 SGHTA, CDR2 FQGNSA. After removal of 5 bases from V and 8 bases from J, the junction contained 6 bases not matched to a gene. The CDR3 spans 14 residues. The CDR3 bases are TGTGCCAGCAGCATGACAGGGGGGTGGGAAAAACTGTTTTTT. Protein: CASSMTGGWEKLFF. Full variable domain (remainder filled in from reference TRBV7-2 and TRBJ1-4): GAGVSQSPSNKVTEKGKDVELRCDPISGHTALYWYRQSLGQGLEFLIYFQGNSAPDKSGLPSDRFSAERTGGSVSTLTIQRTQQEDSAVYLCASSMTGGWEKLFFGSGTQLSVL.

The chain combines TRBV6-5 with TRBJ2-2; 7 positions agree with TRBD1. The CDR3 spans 15 residues. Germline CDR1 is MNHEY and CDR2 is SVGAGI. The V and J ends lost 5 bases and 0 bases, in that order; junction bases with no gene match: 3. The CDR3 DNA reads as TGTGCCAGCAGTCCGGACAGGTCGAACACCGGGGAGCTGTTTTTT. As protein: CASSPDRSNTGELFF.

This sequence joins TRBV29-1 and TRBJ2-7, with 11 nucleotides matching TRBD2. With V trimmed by 5 bases and J by 5 bases, 11 bases remained unmatched. In germline, CDR1 is SQVTM, CDR2 ANQGSEA. The CDR3 consists of 15 residues. The CDR3 nucleotides read TGCAGCGTTACTGTTAGCGGGAGGGCTCCCCACGAGCAGTACTTC. This codes for CSVTVSGRAPHEQYF.

This clonotype was seen a few times. This CDR3 is CASSQHSYSNQPQHF. The CDR3 DNA sequence: TGTGCCAGCAGCCAACACAGTTATAGCAATCAGCCCCAGCATTTT. The chain recombines TRBV3-1 with TRBJ1-5; D remains unclear. The V end was cut by 2 bases, the J end by 0 bases, with 8 bases between. In germline, CDR1 is LGHDT, CDR2 YNNKEL (reference sequence). CDR3 length equals 15 residues.

V is TRBV10-3 and J is TRBJ2-3, with a weak D call TRBD2 (6 bases). Trimming left V 3 bases short and J 2 bases short, with 12 bases between. The CDR3 loop spans 15 amino acids. Germline CDR1 is ENHRY and CDR2 is SYGVKD. CDR3 amino acids: CAISDLTGVTDTQYF. DNA of the CDR3: TGTGCCATCAGTGACCTTACGGGAGTCACAGATACGCAGTATTTT.

The rearrangement uses TRBV21-1 and TRBJ2-2; the D call in the table, TRBD2, was not verified against the DNA. TRBV21-1 is designated a pseudogene. The CDR3 is 11 residues long. CDR3 coding DNA: TGTGCCAGCAAAACTAGCGGAGGGCTGTTTTTT. It yields the protein CASKTSGGLFF.

V is TRBV6-2 or TRBV6-3 and J is TRBJ1-1; D gene unclear. This CDR3 has 12 residues. The V end lost 7 bases, the J end lost 1 base, and 7 bases lay between the germline ends. Germline V gene data show CDR1 as MNHEY and CDR2 as SVGEGT. CDR3 region: CASNTANTEAFF. DNA of the CDR3: TGTGCCAGCAATACAGCGAACACTGAAGCTTTCTTT.

The chain is built from TRBV4-1 and TRBJ1-5; the match to TRBD1 covers 8 bases. In germline, CDR1 is MGHRA, CDR2 YSYEKL. V dropped 0 bases and J dropped 5; count of bases not matched to a gene: 9. This CDR3 has 17 residues. The CDR3: CASSQEWDRRPDQPQHF. The CDR3 DNA reads as TGCGCCAGCAGCCAAGAGTGGGACAGGCGACCGGATCAGCCCCAGCATTTT.

V gene TRBV6-2 or TRBV6-3 combines with J gene TRBJ2-2, with 9 bases aligning to TRBD2. The V segment lost 5 bases and the J segment 5 bases; nucleotides outside the gene matches: 15. Looked up from germline, CDR1 is MNHEY and CDR2 is SVGEGT. This CDR3 spans 18 amino acids. The DNA of the CDR3 is TGTGCCAGCAGTCCCCTTCCCAAGTCTAGCGGGACAACCGGGGAGCTGTTTTTT. Translated: CASSPLPKSSGTTGELFF.